This entry lists 28 T cell receptor beta chains sequenced from one sample in a study of technical replicates of blood from several donors. Profiled with immunoSEQ multiplex PCR; TCRdb holds only in-frame clones, not every one. Seen here are approximately 99,000 clones, around 96% observed once, and the top ten hold approximately 0.33%. The sample was T cells isolated from PBMCs. These receptors were taken from a human donor in good health.

This chain links TRBV19 with TRBJ1-4; 8 positions match TRBD1. Germline V gene sequence: CDR1 LNHDA, CDR2 SQIVND (reference sequence). This CDR3 spans 14 amino acids. Germline trimming cut 3 bases from V and 8 bases from J; bases unmatched to any gene: 5. As DNA, the CDR3 is TGTGCCAGTAGTATCCGGACAGGGAGCGAAAAACTGTTTTTT. It translates to CASSIRTGSEKLFF. Based on the CDR3 plus reference TRBV19 and TRBJ1-4, the full variable domain is DGGITQSPKYLFRKEGQNVTLSCEQNLNHDAMYWYRQDPGQGLRLIYYSQIVNDFQKGDIAEGYSVSREKKESFPLTVTSAQKNPTAFYLCASSIRTGSEKLFFGSGTQLSVL.

This rearrangement joins TRBV5-1 to TRBJ1-1, with 9 bases that match TRBD1. This CDR3 region has 14 residues. Trimming removed 4 bases from V and 1 base from J; junction bases left unmatched: 2. Germline V gives CDR1 SGHRS, CDR2 YFSETQ. CDR3 residues: CASSRQGENTEAFF. For the CDR3, the DNA is TGCGCCAGCAGCCGACAGGGGGAGAACACTGAAGCTTTCTTT.

The V gene is TRBV5-6, the J gene TRBJ2-7; D remains unclear. The germline V and J ends were trimmed by 3 bases and 0 bases, with 13 bases remaining between them. Germline-derived CDR1 and CDR2 are SGHDT and YYEEEE. The CDR3 runs to 15 residues. The CDR3 reads CASSSLLQSSYEQYF. CDR3 sequence (DNA): TGTGCCAGCAGCTCCCTATTACAGAGCTCCTACGAGCAGTACTTC.

The rearrangement joins TRBV9 to TRBJ2-1, with 8 bases lining up with TRBD2. This CDR3 contains 14 residues. Germline V CDR1 and CDR2: SGDLS, YYNGEE. Losses at the gene ends were 3 bases for V and 4 bases for J; bases not matched to a gene: 3. The DNA for the CDR3 is TGTGCCAGCAGCGCCGGGACTAGATACAATGAGCAGTTCTTC. It yields the protein CASSAGTRYNEQFF.

CDR3 residues: CASSWTVDQPQHF. As DNA, the CDR3 is TGTGCCAGCAGCTGGACAGTTGATCAGCCCCAGCATTTT. The chain is built from TRBV7-2 and TRBJ1-5, with D possibly matching TRBD1 (6 bases). Trimming cost V 4 bases and J 5 bases, with 9 bases left between them. The CDR3 sequence is 13 residues long. The germline V gene encodes CDR1 SGHTA and CDR2 FQGNSA.

This clone was counted a single time. This sequence joins TRBV6-1 and TRBJ2-7; TRBD2 agrees at 13 bases. After removal of 4 bases from V and 3 bases from J, the junction contained 12 bases not matched to a gene. There are 18 residues in the CDR3. The germline gives CDR1 MNHNS, CDR2 SASEGT. CDR3 residues: CASSGTAETSGRGYEQYF. Written as DNA, the CDR3 is TGTGCCAGCAGTGGGACAGCCGAAACTAGCGGGAGGGGCTACGAGCAGTACTTC.

The CDR3 DNA follows: TGTGCCAGCGGTGGCGGCCCCGGAAACACCATATATTTT. Translated, it gives CASGGGPGNTIYF. V usage is TRBV2 and J usage is TRBJ1-3; D is unclear. Trimming stripped 8 bases from V and 4 bases from J, with 12 bases between. This CDR3 region has 13 residues. In germline, CDR1 is SNHLY, CDR2 FYNNEI.

This chain connects TRBV10-3 to TRBJ2-3, with TRBD2 identical over 8 bases. The CDR3 covers 16 residues. The germline gives CDR1 ENHRY, CDR2 SYGVKD. J gave up 3 bases and V 3 bases, and 8 bases lay outside the gene matches. The CDR3 nucleotides read TGTGCCATCAGTGACCACAGCGGGAGAGGGACAGATACGCAGTATTTT. It yields the protein CAISDHSGRGTDTQYF.

This sequence joins TRBV4-2 and TRBJ2-1, with TRBD2 matching 7 bases. From germline, CDR1 is LGHNA and CDR2 YNFKEQ. This CDR3 contains 16 residues. Losses at the gene ends were 4 bases for V and 5 bases for J; bases not matched to a gene: 11. The CDR3 DNA follows: TGTGCCAGCAGCCTTCCATGGCGGGAGCGCGACAATGAGCAGTTCTTC. Translation: CASSLPWRERDNEQFF.

The gene calls are TRBV5-1 and TRBJ2-1, with 15 bases identical to TRBD2. This CDR3 has 19 amino acids. The germline V gene has CDR1 SGHRS and CDR2 YFSETQ. J was trimmed by 7 bases and V by 4 bases; bases with no gene match: 15. CDR3 in DNA: TGCGCCAGCAGCAACGGACTAGCGGGAGGGCACGTTGGGGGAAATGAGCAGTTCTTC. Protein: CASSNGLAGGHVGGNEQFF.

The rearrangement joins TRBV7-3 to TRBJ1-1; weak D call: TRBD1 (5 bases). The CDR3 is 15 amino acids. Germline CDR1 SGHTA, CDR2 FQGTGA. Trimming removed 2 bases at V and 0 bases at J, with 10 bases between. In nucleotides, the CDR3 is TGTGCCAGCAGCTTACCCCAACAGGTGAACACTGAAGCTTTCTTT. Translating gives CASSLPQQVNTEAFF.

The rearrangement joins TRBV30 to TRBJ2-3, with TRBD1 identical over 8 bases. V lost 5 bases, J lost 4 bases, and 5 bases stayed unmatched. The CDR3 spans 13 residues. Germline V gene sequence: CDR1 GTSNPN, CDR2 SVGIG (reference sequence). CDR3 coding DNA: TGTGCCTGGGACAGGGGAAGATCAGATACGCAGTATTTT. Translation gives CAWDRGRSDTQYF.

The chain recombines TRBV7-6 with TRBJ1-3; no firm D call. Germline V CDR1 and CDR2: SGHVS, FNYEAQ. The CDR3 contains 13 residues. The V and J ends lost 0 bases and 8 bases respectively, with 8 bases between them. The CDR3: CASSLASRDTIYF. DNA of the CDR3: TGTGCCAGCAGCTTAGCCTCCCGGGACACCATATATTTT.

This sequence joins TRBV19 and TRBJ2-7, with a tentative D call TRBD1 (6 bases). Looked up from germline, CDR1 is LNHDA and CDR2 is SQIVND (reference sequence). Trimming stripped 7 bases from V and 1 base from J, with 8 bases between. The CDR3 is 12 residues long. This chain's CDR3 is CASIGTSYEQYF. In DNA form, the CDR3 reads TGTGCCAGTATCGGGACATCCTACGAGCAGTACTTC.

The chain is built from TRBV29-1 and TRBJ1-2; 7 bases fit TRBD1. Trimming cost V 5 bases and J 5 bases; bases outside gene matches: 8. CDR3 length: 13 residues. Germline V gives CDR1 SQVTM, CDR2 ANQGSEA. The CDR3 loop reads CSVRTGMRYGYTF. CDR3 in DNA: TGCAGCGTTCGGACAGGAATGAGGTATGGCTACACCTTC.

This clone has just one count. The chain carries TRBV6-6 and TRBJ2-3; D gene uncertain. Germline lookup yields CDR1 MNHNY and CDR2 SVGAGI (reference sequence). This CDR3 spans 14 amino acids. V was cut by 0 bases and J by 4 bases, with 8 bases left in between. CDR3 residues: CASSYSIAPDTQYF. CDR3 nucleotide sequence: TGTGCCAGCAGTTACTCGATAGCTCCAGATACGCAGTATTTT.

This clone appeared a single time. This chain links TRBV30 with TRBJ2-5; no definite D call. V was clipped by 0 bases and J by 0 bases, with 5 bases between them. Germline loops: CDR1 GTSNPN, CDR2 SVGIG (reference sequence). The length of the CDR3 is 13 residues. The CDR3 sequence: CAWSVGYQETQYF. In DNA, the CDR3 is TGTGCCTGGAGTGTCGGGTACCAAGAGACCCAGTACTTC.

With regard to this clone: Germline and junction disagree at one end, which may indicate a read error. This chain links TRBV7-7 with TRBJ1-3; maybe TRBD1 (5 bases). The CDR3 runs 15 residues. Germline V gives CDR1 SSHAT, CDR2 FNYEAQ (reference sequence). The CDR3 loop is CASSTDTSSGNTIYF. The DNA for the CDR3 is TGTGCTAGCAGCACGGACACAAGCTCTGGAAACACCATATATTTT.

This sequence joins TRBV2 and TRBJ2-3; 9 bases match TRBD2. The ends lost 7 bases at V and 5 bases at J; junction bases unmatched: 4. The CDR3 runs 13 residues. Germline-derived CDR1 and CDR2 are SNHLY and FYNNEI. CDR3 amino acids: CASIAGAKDTQYF. CDR3 nucleotides: TGTGCCAGCATAGCGGGAGCTAAAGATACGCAGTATTTT.

This chain uses TRBV27 with TRBJ2-1; D perhaps matches TRBD1 (7 bases). Between the trimmed V and J ends, which lost 6 bases and 0 bases, there was a span of 18 bases. The CDR3 length is 17 residues. In germline, CDR1 is MNHEY, CDR2 SMNVEV (reference sequence). CDR3 in amino acids: CASREGGIADSYNEQFF. The CDR3 DNA follows: TGTGCCAGCAGGGAAGGGGGCATAGCGGACTCCTACAATGAGCAGTTCTTC.

The CDR3 region is CACRQGYGNTIYF. CDR3 DNA: TGTGCCTGTCGACAGGGGTACGGAAACACCATATATTTT. The chain is built from TRBV30 and TRBJ1-3, with 8 bases matching TRBD1. V shed 6 bases, J shed 4 bases, and the junction held 5 bases outside the gene matches. The germline gives CDR1 GTSNPN, CDR2 SVGIG (reference sequence). The CDR3 is 13 amino acids. Combining the CDR3 with reference TRBV30 and TRBJ1-3 gives the whole variable domain SQTIHQWPATLVQPVGSPLSLECTVEGTSNPNLYWYRQAAGRGLQLLFYSVGIGQISSEVPQNLSASRPQDRQFILSSKKLLLSDSGFYLCACRQGYGNTIYFGEGSWLTVV.

V is TRBV7-2 and J is TRBJ1-2; 7 nucleotides agree with TRBD1. There are 14 residues in the CDR3. Germline CDR1 SGHTA, CDR2 FQGNSA. V was clipped by 5 bases and J by 12 bases; unmatched bases: 15. As DNA, the CDR3 is TGTGCCAGCAGCCCAACCTTCGGACAGGAAACCCACACCTTC. This translates into CASSPTFGQETHTF.

The chain carries TRBV9 and TRBJ2-3; no definite D call. Germline CDR1 is SGDLS and CDR2 is YYNGEE. V lost 0 bases and J 3 bases, leaving 5 bases between the germline ends. This CDR3 comprises 13 residues. The CDR3 nucleotides are TGTGCCAGCAGCGTAGTATTTACAGATACGCAGTATTTT. The encoded protein is CASSVVFTDTQYF.

This rearrangement joins TRBV5-1 to TRBJ1-1; 7 bases agree with TRBD1. The CDR3 spans 13 residues. Per the germline V gene, CDR1 is SGHRS and CDR2 is YFSETQ. V trimming: 3 bases; J trimming: 6 bases; junction bases outside the gene matches: 5. The CDR3 spells CASSSGTAPEAFF. The CDR3, as DNA: TGCGCCAGCAGCTCGGGGACAGCGCCTGAAGCTTTCTTT. Full variable domain (outside the CDR3, taken from reference TRBV5-1 and TRBJ1-1): KAGVTQTPRYLIKTRGQQVTLSCSPISGHRSVSWYQQTPGQGLQFLFEYFSETQRNKGNFPGRFSGRQFSNSRSEMNVSTLELGDSALYLCASSSGTAPEAFFGQGTRLTVV.

V gene TRBV13 combines with J gene TRBJ2-3; TRBD1 is a possible D gene (7 bases). The CDR3 is made up of 21 amino acids. Trimming stripped 7 bases from V and 2 bases from J, with 34 bases between. Germline V gene sequence: CDR1 PRHDT, CDR2 FYEKMQ (reference sequence). The DNA for the CDR3 is TGTGCCAGCATTCAACGAGGGGGGCTATTTGGGACAGAGAGACTCACAGATACGCAGTATTTT. Protein sequence: CASIQRGGLFGTERLTDTQYF.

V usage is TRBV5-6 and J usage is TRBJ2-5, with a tentative D call TRBD1 (5 bases). The CDR3 spans 16 residues. Per the germline V gene, CDR1 is SGHDT and CDR2 is YYEEEE. V gave up 4 bases and J gave up 5 bases, with 21 bases separating them. The CDR3 reads CASSPFQGLAQETQYF. The CDR3 bases are TGTGCCAGCAGCCCTTTTCAGGGTTTGGCACAGGAGACCCAGTACTTC. Complete variable domain (other parts from reference TRBV5-6 and TRBJ2-5): DAGVTQSPTHLIKTRGQQVTLRCSPKSGHDTVSWYQQALGQGPQFIFQYYEEEERQRGNFPDRFSGHQFPNYSSELNVNALLLGDSALYLCASSPFQGLAQETQYFGPGTRLLVL.

The chain carries TRBV9 and TRBJ2-3; TRBD2 matches 10 bases. The germline gives CDR1 SGDLS, CDR2 YYNGEE. Trimming took 3 bases from V and 0 from J; bases not matched to a gene: 4. The CDR3 is 16 residues long. CDR3 sequence reads: CASSGLAGVSTDTQYF. DNA of the CDR3: TGTGCCAGCAGCGGTCTAGCGGGAGTTAGCACAGATACGCAGTATTTT.

The chain is built from TRBV11-3 and TRBJ2-1, with 7 nucleotides matching TRBD2. The CDR3 has 15 residues. CDR1 is SGHNT, CDR2 YENEEA, per germline. V lost 9 bases to trimming and J lost 6 bases; unmatched junction nucleotides: 14. The CDR3 DNA sequence: TGTGCCAGTACCCGGCTAACGGGAGGTTTCAATGAGCAGTTCTTC. Its protein product is CASTRLTGGFNEQFF. Filled out from reference TRBV11-3 and TRBJ2-1, the complete variable domain reads EAGVVQSPRYKIIEKKQPVAFWCNPISGHNTLYWYLQNLGQGPELLIRYENEEAVDDSQLPKDRFSAERLKGVDSTLKIQPAELGDSAVYLCASTRLTGGFNEQFFGPGTRLTVL.